Shown below are 7 T cell receptor beta chains from a single sample sequenced in a study of neurological immune-mediated disorders. TCRdb processed the 5' RACE reads anew with MiXCR; each CDR3 protein has one entry. Of more than 45,000 distinct CDR3 sequences in the sample, about 2.5% were seen once. Sequencing used PBMCs. Every receptor here comes from a man aged 50 or older with multiple sclerosis.

This clonotype was observed at least ten times. The chain is built from TRBV7-2 and TRBJ2-7; TRBD2 agrees at 8 bases. J gave up 10 bases and V 5 bases, and 4 bases lay outside the gene matches. CDR1 is SGHTA and CDR2 is FQGNSA in the germline V gene. The length of the CDR3 is 11 residues. CDR3 in amino acids: CASSRGGEQYF. CDR3 DNA sequence: TGTGCCAGCAGCCGGGGGGGCGAACAGTACTTC.

This clonotype was counted ten times or more. This rearrangement joins TRBV5-1 to TRBJ2-5; the D is unclear. This CDR3 is 12 amino acids long. CDR1 and CDR2 from the germline V gene are SGHRS and YFSETQ. Trimming cost V 3 bases and J 2 bases, with 5 bases left between them. CDR3 residues: CASSYFQETQYF. The CDR3 nucleotides are TGCGCCAGCAGCTACTTTCAAGAGACCCAGTACTTC.

The table lists this clonotype with many counts. The chain has TRBV10-3 and TRBJ2-1; TRBD1 agrees at 9 bases. Trimming cost V 9 bases and J 7 bases; bases outside gene matches: 10. The germline CDR1 and CDR2 sequences are ENHRY and SYGVKD. CDR3 size: 14 residues. The CDR3 DNA is TGTGCCATAGCTCCGACAGGGGGGTTGAATGAGCAGTTCTTC. Amino acid sequence: CAIAPTGGLNEQFF.

This clonotype has a count of ten or more. J is TRBJ2-7 and V is TRBV5-1, with 13 nucleotides matching TRBD2. CDR1 and CDR2 from the germline V gene are SGHRS and YFSETQ. With V trimmed by 4 bases and J by 6 bases, 10 bases remained unmatched. The CDR3 length is 16 residues. The CDR3 coding sequence is TGCGCCAGCAGCAGGGAAGGACTAGCGGGGGTCTCCGAGCAGTACTTC. Protein: CASSREGLAGVSEQYF.

This clonotype occurred many times. The chain joins TRBV6-6 to TRBJ2-1; no definite D call. Germline CDR1 reads MNHNY; CDR2 reads SVGAGI (reference sequence). This CDR3 has 13 amino acids. The V gene lost 6 bases and the J gene lost 6 bases, with 12 bases spanning the gap. DNA for the CDR3: TGTGCCAGCAGCTGGGGTCAGAGCAATGAGCAGTTCTTC. Its protein is CASSWGQSNEQFF.

This clonotype was seen ten or more times. The chain employs TRBV4-3 and TRBJ2-2, with D possibly being TRBD1 or TRBD2 (5 bases each). Germline CDR1 is LGHNA and CDR2 is YSLEER. The V gene lost 2 bases and the J gene lost 5 bases, with 9 bases spanning the gap. The CDR3 is 14 amino acids. The CDR3 loop is CASSQREGTGELFF. The DNA of the CDR3 is TGCGCCAGCAGCCAACGAGAGGGGACCGGGGAGCTGTTTTTT.

In its sample, this clonotype was seen many times. The genes are TRBV7-9 and TRBJ2-3; 10 bases map to TRBD2. Looked up from germline, CDR1 is SEHNR and CDR2 is FQNEAQ (reference sequence). The CDR3 is 16 amino acids. The V and J ends lost 2 bases and 2 bases, in that order; junction bases with no gene match: 4. CDR3 sequence: CASSLLAGGNTDTQYF. The CDR3 DNA reads TGTGCCAGCAGCTTATTAGCGGGGGGAAACACAGATACGCAGTATTTT.